Listed here are 23 T cell receptor beta chains from one sample, sequenced in a study of radiation and T cells in renal cell carcinoma. Time point described: blood 4 weeks post-SBRT, at nephrectomy. The treatment was: 15 Gy SBRT to primary tumor, nephrectomy 4 weeks later. Assay used: immunoSEQ multiplex PCR; TCRdb lists only in-frame clones, some missing. This table has more than 60,000 clones, 83% appearing once. The material sequenced was blood, taken from a patient whose treatment included radiotherapy and nephrectomy. The receptors here all came from a woman aged 60-75 years with renal cell carcinoma.

V gene TRBV30 combines with J gene TRBJ2-1, with D possibly TRBD2 on 5 matching bases. The germline V gene encodes CDR1 GTSNPN and CDR2 SVGIG (reference sequence). V lost 7 bases and J lost 6, with 10 bases in between. This CDR3 contains 11 residues. CDR3 DNA: TGTGCCTTCGGGGTCCCCAATGAGCAGTTCTTC. It codes for CAFGVPNEQFF.

This sequence joins TRBV5-4 and TRBJ2-1, with TRBD1 identical over 7 bases. CDR3 length: 14 amino acids. With 5 bases clipped from V and 4 bases from J, the junction kept 6 bases outside the gene matches. CDR1 SGHNT and CDR2 YYREEE come from the germline V gene (reference sequence). The CDR3 DNA is TGTGCCAGCAGAACCGGGACAGAATACAATGAGCAGTTCTTC. Amino acids: CASRTGTEYNEQFF.

Comment on this clone: Distinct nucleotide sequences in the sample also encode this CDR3. The chain couples TRBV9 to TRBJ2-7; D is perhaps TRBD1 or TRBD2 (5 bases each). V gave up 4 bases and J gave up 3 bases, with 11 bases separating them. The CDR3 runs to 13 residues. The V gene's germline CDR1 is SGDLS and CDR2 YYNGEE. Here the CDR3 reads CASSPRDGYEQYF. The CDR3 nucleotides are TGTGCCAGCAGCCCACGGGACGGCTACGAGCAGTACTTC.

The chain links TRBV28 to TRBJ1-1; TRBD1 agrees at 12 bases. The germline CDR1 and CDR2 sequences are MDHEN and SYDVKM. The CDR3 has 14 amino acids. The V and J ends lost 2 bases and 8 bases, in that order; junction bases with no gene match: 3. In DNA form, the CDR3 reads TGTGCCAGCAGTTTAGGAGGGACAGGGGGCGAAGCTTTCTTT. Amino acid sequence: CASSLGGTGGEAFF.

This clone came up a few times. CDR3 residues: CASSLGHYEQYF. CDR3 coding DNA: TGTGCCAGCAGCTTGGGTCACTACGAGCAGTACTTC. The rearrangement uses TRBV5-5 and TRBJ2-7; D uncertain. V shed 0 bases and J shed 3 bases, with 4 bases lying between them. Germline assignment: CDR1 SGHKS and CDR2 YYEKEE (reference sequence). This CDR3 contains 12 residues.

The rearrangement uses TRBV9 and TRBJ2-1, with no clear D. Germline lookup yields CDR1 SGDLS and CDR2 YYNGEE. This CDR3 has 15 residues. The germline V and J ends were trimmed by 0 bases and 0 bases, with 7 bases remaining between them. CDR3 in DNA: TGTGCCAGCAGCGTAGGGTCGCGCTCCTACAATGAGCAGTTCTTC. Translating it yields CASSVGSRSYNEQFF.

The rearrangement joins TRBV25-1 to TRBJ2-2, with no clear D. Trimming shortened V by 3 bases and J by 1 base, and 0 bases separated the two germline ends. Germline V gene data show CDR1 as MGHDK and CDR2 as SYGVNS. This CDR3 contains 12 residues. The CDR3 DNA follows: TGTGCCAGCAGTGAGAACACCGGGGAGCTGTTTTTT. Translating gives CASSENTGELFF.

The chain joins TRBV5-1 to TRBJ1-6; TRBD1 matches 10 bases. After removal of 4 bases from V and 10 bases from J, the junction contained 8 bases not matched to a gene. The CDR3 spans 15 residues. Germline CDR1 is SGHRS and CDR2 is YFSETQ. The CDR3 reads CASSPRGQGSSPLHF. The CDR3 bases are TGCGCCAGCAGCCCACGGGGACAGGGGTCCTCACCCCTCCACTTT.

This rearrangement joins TRBV19 to TRBJ2-3; D uncertain. V lost 5 bases and J 4 bases, leaving 13 bases between the germline ends. The V gene's germline CDR1 is LNHDA and CDR2 SQIVND (reference sequence). CDR3 length equals 14 residues. The CDR3: CASSYGSPSDTQYF. For the CDR3, the DNA is TGTGCCAGTAGTTATGGTTCACCATCAGATACGCAGTATTTT.

The gene calls are TRBV28 and TRBJ2-2; D could derive from TRBD1 or TRBD2 (6 bases each). Trimming removed 11 bases at V and 7 bases at J, with 11 bases between. The CDR3 is 11 amino acids. CDR1 and CDR2 from the germline V gene are MDHEN and SYDVKM. The CDR3 region is CAGRGHGELFF. For the CDR3, the DNA is TGTGCCGGTCGGGGGCACGGGGAGCTGTTTTTT.

This sequence joins TRBV6-5 and TRBJ1-2; D unresolved. V gave up 6 bases and J gave up 4 bases, with 12 bases separating them. The CDR3 sequence is 13 residues long. CDR1 is MNHEY and CDR2 is SVGAGI in the germline V gene. Here the CDR3 reads CASSVQRSYGYTF. CDR3 nucleotides: TGTGCCAGCAGCGTACAGAGGAGCTATGGCTACACCTTC.

V gene TRBV2 combines with J gene TRBJ1-4, with D tentatively TRBD1 (5 bases). Germline V lookup: CDR1 SNHLY, CDR2 FYNNEI. The CDR3 consists of 13 residues. Trimming shortened V by 6 bases and J by 8 bases, and 13 bases separated the two germline ends. The CDR3 is CASRGHEGEKLFF. The CDR3 DNA sequence: TGTGCCAGCAGGGGGCATGAGGGGGAAAAACTGTTTTTT.

The chain carries TRBV5-1 and TRBJ1-1, with 9 bases identical to TRBD1. The J segment lost 7 bases and the V segment lost 0 bases, leaving 10 bases of the junction unmatched. Germline lookup yields CDR1 SGHRS and CDR2 YFSETQ. CDR3 length: 16 residues. CDR3 in amino acids: CASSLGDGQGLGEAFF. The DNA for the CDR3 is TGCGCCAGCAGCTTGGGGGATGGACAGGGGTTGGGTGAAGCTTTCTTT.

V usage is TRBV27 and J usage is TRBJ2-1; D unclear. Germline lookup yields CDR1 MNHEY and CDR2 SMNVEV (reference sequence). This CDR3 comprises 13 residues. V was shortened by 3 bases and J by 7 bases, with 10 bases between the two germline ends. For the CDR3, the DNA is TGTGCCAGCAGTTTTCGCCCGGCAAATGAGCAGTTCTTC. Protein: CASSFRPANEQFF.

The genes are TRBV30 and TRBJ1-1; D ambiguous. The CDR3 totals 12 residues. CDR1 is GTSNPN and CDR2 is SVGIG in the germline V gene (reference sequence). V was trimmed by 4 bases and J by 3 bases, leaving 9 bases between them. The CDR3 loop is CAWTGVDTEAFF. The CDR3 DNA sequence: TGTGCCTGGACTGGGGTGGACACTGAAGCTTTCTTT.

V usage is TRBV19 and J usage is TRBJ1-5, with D tentatively TRBD1 (5 bases). The length of the CDR3 is 15 residues. With 7 bases removed from V and 7 bases from J, the gap between germline ends came to 20 bases. Germline assignment: CDR1 LNHDA and CDR2 SQIVND (reference sequence). The CDR3 DNA reads as TGTGCCAGTACCGCCCGCGAGGGGATAAGGCAGCCCCAGCATTTT. Amino acid sequence: CASTAREGIRQPQHF.

The V and J genes are TRBV7-6 and TRBJ1-1; 7 nucleotides agree with TRBD1. Germline loops: CDR1 SGHVS, CDR2 FNYEAQ. The CDR3 contains 14 residues. Losses at the gene ends were 5 bases for V and 0 bases for J; bases not matched to a gene: 3. The CDR3, as DNA: TGTGCCAGCAGCCTCGGGACAGTGAACACTGAAGCTTTCTTT. Translation: CASSLGTVNTEAFF.

The chain couples TRBV2 to TRBJ1-4; maybe TRBD1 (5 bases). Trimming stripped 6 bases from V and 7 bases from J, with 18 bases between. Germline loops: CDR1 SNHLY, CDR2 FYNNEI. The CDR3 loop spans 15 amino acids. CDR3 residues: CASRRAGVESEKLFF. The CDR3 DNA reads as TGTGCCAGCAGGCGGGCGGGGGTAGAGTCTGAAAAACTGTTTTTT. Supplemented by reference TRBV2 and TRBJ1-4, the full variable domain reads EPEVTQTPSHQVTQMGQEVILRCVPISNHLYFYWYRQILGQKVEFLVSFYNNEISEKSEIFDDQFSVERPDGSNFTLKIRSTKLEDSAMYFCASRRAGVESEKLFFGSGTQLSVL.

Only a few counts were recorded for this clone. The CDR3 nucleotides read TGCGCCAGCAGCCCCAGGACAGGGGTATCCTCGAGCTCTGGGGCCAACGTCCTGACTTTC. It encodes CASSPRTGVSSSSGANVLTF. This sequence joins TRBV5-1 and TRBJ2-6; TRBD1 agrees at 9 bases. Germline loops: CDR1 SGHRS, CDR2 YFSETQ. Trimming at V came to 4 bases and at J to 0 bases, leaving 14 bases not matched to a gene. CDR3 length equals 20 residues. Together with reference TRBV5-1 and TRBJ2-6, the CDR3 gives the full variable domain: KAGVTQTPRYLIKTRGQQVTLSCSPISGHRSVSWYQQTPGQGLQFLFEYFSETQRNKGNFPGRFSGRQFSNSRSEMNVSTLELGDSALYLCASSPRTGVSSSSGANVLTFGAGSRLTVL.

Details on this clone: Being one base from a much bigger clone, this may be a read error. The chain combines TRBV5-5 with TRBJ1-2; the match to TRBD1 covers 7 bases. J lost 3 bases, V lost 3 bases, and 2 bases had no gene match. From germline, CDR1 is SGHKS and CDR2 YYEKEE (reference sequence). CDR3 size: 13 residues. CDR3 loop: CASSSTGDYGYTF. The CDR3 nucleotides read TGTGCCAGCAGCTCCACAGGGGACTATGGCTACACCTTC.

The CDR3 is CASSPQTGRNTEAFF. As DNA, the CDR3 is TGCGCCAGCAGCCCTCAGACAGGGCGGAACACTGAAGCTTTCTTT. The J gene is TRBJ1-1, the V gene TRBV4-1; TRBD1 aligns across 7 bases. V dropped 4 bases and J dropped 1; count of bases not matched to a gene: 6. This CDR3 region has 15 residues. The germline CDR1 and CDR2 sequences are MGHRA and YSYEKL.

The V gene is TRBV6-1, the J gene TRBJ1-6; D gene uncertain. V was clipped by 10 bases and J by 10 bases, with 17 bases between them. Germline values: CDR1 MNHNS, CDR2 SASEGT. The CDR3 contains 13 residues. CDR3 sequence reads: CATRSSGGSPLHF. CDR3 coding DNA: TGTGCCACCCGGAGTTCTGGCGGATCACCCCTCCACTTT.

This clone showed up just once. This sequence joins TRBV11-3 and TRBJ2-2; 10 nucleotides line up with TRBD1. CDR3 length equals 14 residues. With 5 bases clipped from V and 5 bases from J, the junction kept 2 bases outside the gene matches. Germline CDR1 and CDR2: SGHNT and YENEEA. The CDR3 DNA reads as TGTGCCAGCAGCCGGGACAGGGGAACCGGGGAGCTGTTTTTT. Translating it yields CASSRDRGTGELFF.